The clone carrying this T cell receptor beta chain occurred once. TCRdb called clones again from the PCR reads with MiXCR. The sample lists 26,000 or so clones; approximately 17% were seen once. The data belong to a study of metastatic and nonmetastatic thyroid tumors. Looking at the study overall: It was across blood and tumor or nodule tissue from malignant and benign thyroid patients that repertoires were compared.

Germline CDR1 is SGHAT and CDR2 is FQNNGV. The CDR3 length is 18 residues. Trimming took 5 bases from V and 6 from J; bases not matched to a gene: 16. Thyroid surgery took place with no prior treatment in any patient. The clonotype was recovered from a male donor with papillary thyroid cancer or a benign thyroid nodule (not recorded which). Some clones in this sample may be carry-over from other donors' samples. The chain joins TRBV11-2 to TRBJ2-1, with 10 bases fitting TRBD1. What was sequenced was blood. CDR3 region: CASSRQAPGTGVGNEQFF. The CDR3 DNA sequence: TGTGCCAGCAGCCGCCAGGCCCCGGGGACAGGGGTAGGCAATGAGCAGTTCTTC.